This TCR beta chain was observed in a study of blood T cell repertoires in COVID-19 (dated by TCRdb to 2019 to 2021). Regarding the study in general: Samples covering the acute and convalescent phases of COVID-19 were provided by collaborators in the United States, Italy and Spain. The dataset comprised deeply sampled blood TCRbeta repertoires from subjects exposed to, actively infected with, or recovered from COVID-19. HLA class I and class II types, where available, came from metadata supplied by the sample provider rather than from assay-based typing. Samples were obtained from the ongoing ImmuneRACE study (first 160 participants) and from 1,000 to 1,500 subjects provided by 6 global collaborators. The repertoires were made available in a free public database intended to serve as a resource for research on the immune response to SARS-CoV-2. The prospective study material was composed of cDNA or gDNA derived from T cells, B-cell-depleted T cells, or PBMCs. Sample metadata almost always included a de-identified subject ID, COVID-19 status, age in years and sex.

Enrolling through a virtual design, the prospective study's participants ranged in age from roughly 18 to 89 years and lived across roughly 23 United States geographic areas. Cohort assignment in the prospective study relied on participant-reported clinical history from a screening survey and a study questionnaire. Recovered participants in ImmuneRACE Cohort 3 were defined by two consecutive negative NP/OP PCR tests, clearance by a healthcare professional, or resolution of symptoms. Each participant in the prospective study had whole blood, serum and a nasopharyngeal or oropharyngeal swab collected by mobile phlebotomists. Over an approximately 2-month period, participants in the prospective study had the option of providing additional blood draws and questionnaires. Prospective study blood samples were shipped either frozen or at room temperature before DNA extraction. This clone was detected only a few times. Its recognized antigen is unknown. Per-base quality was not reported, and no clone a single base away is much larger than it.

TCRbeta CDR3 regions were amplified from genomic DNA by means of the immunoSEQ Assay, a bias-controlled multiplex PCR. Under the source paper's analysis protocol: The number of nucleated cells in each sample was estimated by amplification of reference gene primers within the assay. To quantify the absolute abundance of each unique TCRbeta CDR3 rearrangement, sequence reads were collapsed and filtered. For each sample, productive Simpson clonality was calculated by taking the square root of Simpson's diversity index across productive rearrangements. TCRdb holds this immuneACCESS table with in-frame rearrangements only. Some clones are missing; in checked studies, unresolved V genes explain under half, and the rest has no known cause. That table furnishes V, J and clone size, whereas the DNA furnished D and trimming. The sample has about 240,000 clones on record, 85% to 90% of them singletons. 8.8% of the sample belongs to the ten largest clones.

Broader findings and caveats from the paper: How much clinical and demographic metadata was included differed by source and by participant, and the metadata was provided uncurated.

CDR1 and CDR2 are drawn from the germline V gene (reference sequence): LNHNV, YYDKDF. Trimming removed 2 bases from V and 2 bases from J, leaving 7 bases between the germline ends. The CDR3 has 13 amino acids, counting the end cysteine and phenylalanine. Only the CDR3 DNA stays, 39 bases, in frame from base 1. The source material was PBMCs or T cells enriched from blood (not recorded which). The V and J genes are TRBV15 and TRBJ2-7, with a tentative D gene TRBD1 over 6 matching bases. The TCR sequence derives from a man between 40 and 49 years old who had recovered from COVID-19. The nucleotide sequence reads TGTGCCACCAGCAGAAAGGGGGCCTACGAGCAGTACTTC. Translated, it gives CATSRKGAYEQYF.